Each of the 27 T cell receptor beta chains below was sequenced from the same sample in a study of T cell changes during pregnancy in multiple sclerosis. Repertoires were generated with immunoSEQ multiplex PCR, while TCRdb's copy carries only in-frame clones and drops some. The data hold about 74,000 clones, with approximately 90% observed a single time. Sequencing was performed on peripheral blood, taken in the third trimester of pregnancy. The receptors stem from a female donor with multiple sclerosis, enrolled in a pregnancy study.

Turning to this clone: One junction end disagrees with the germline gene, perhaps due to a read error. The chain employs TRBV29-1 and TRBJ1-2; TRBD1 might be the D (6 bases). In germline, CDR1 is SQVTM, CDR2 ANQGSEA. The CDR3 has 13 residues. CDR3 DNA sequence: TGCAGCGTGGAAGGAACAGGGAGCTATGGCTACACCTTC. Its translation: CSVEGTGSYGYTF. Using reference TRBV29-1 and TRBJ1-2 for the parts outside the CDR3, the full variable domain is SAVISQKPSRDICQRGTSLTIQCQVDSQVTMMFWYRQQPGQSLTLIATANQGSEATYESGFVIDKFPISRPNLTFSTLTVSNMSPEDSSIYLCSVEGTGSYGYTFGSGTRLTVV.

The CDR3 loop is CAWDRAGANVLTF. Written as DNA, the CDR3 is TGTGCCTGGGACAGGGCCGGGGCCAACGTCCTGACTTTC. The gene calls are TRBV30 and TRBJ2-6, with 7 bases that match TRBD1. This CDR3 spans 13 amino acids. Germline CDR1 and CDR2: GTSNPN and SVGIG (reference sequence). The V gene end was trimmed by 5 bases and the J gene end by 4 bases; junction bases not matched to a gene: 2.

The chain uses TRBV4-1 and TRBJ2-1; no reliable D call. Trimming took 5 bases from V and 12 from J, leaving 17 bases between them. CDR1 and CDR2 from the germline V gene are MGHRA and YSYEKL. CDR3 length equals 13 residues. The CDR3 is CASSSQQNSRQFF. For the CDR3, the DNA is TGCGCCAGCAGCTCACAGCAGAACTCACGGCAGTTCTTC.

The rearrangement links TRBV6-5 to TRBJ1-4; D unclear. Trimming cost V 0 bases and J 4 bases, with 9 bases left between them. The CDR3 sequence is 15 residues long. The germline gives CDR1 MNHEY, CDR2 SVGAGI. CDR3 DNA sequence: TGTGCCAGCAGTTACTCGCCAGACAATAATGAAAAACTGTTTTTT. Translated: CASSYSPDNNEKLFF.

The rearrangement links TRBV7-2 to TRBJ2-7; 7 bases align to TRBD1. This CDR3 contains 15 residues. V was clipped by 4 bases and J by 4 bases; unmatched bases: 10. CDR1 is SGHTA, CDR2 FQGNSA, per germline. CDR3 DNA sequence: TGTGCCAGCAGCTCGAACAGGGGCCCGGCTTACGAGCAGTACTTC. This sequence encodes CASSSNRGPAYEQYF.

V usage is TRBV7-3 and J usage is TRBJ2-3; TRBD1 matches at 8 bases. The V and J ends lost 4 bases and 4 bases, in that order; junction bases with no gene match: 7. The CDR3 has 15 amino acids. The germline CDR1 and CDR2 sequences are SGHTA and FQGTGA. CDR3 DNA: TGTGCCAGCAGCTCCCAGGGGGCGTCGTCAGATACGCAGTATTTT. Its protein product is CASSSQGASSDTQYF.

The chain has TRBV4-1 and TRBJ1-2; a weak D match, TRBD1 (5 bases). Germline lookup yields CDR1 MGHRA and CDR2 YSYEKL. The CDR3 has 14 residues. V lost 3 bases to trimming and J lost 6 bases, with 14 bases between them. CDR3 region: CASSHVGHANGYTF. The CDR3, as DNA: TGCGCCAGCAGCCACGTTGGACATGCAAATGGCTACACCTTC.

The chain carries TRBV9 and TRBJ1-4; possible D gene TRBD1, 5 bases. This CDR3 has 14 amino acids. The V gene lost 3 bases and the J gene lost 3 bases, with 9 bases spanning the gap. CDR1 and CDR2 from the germline V gene are SGDLS and YYNGEE. The CDR3 DNA follows: TGTGCCAGCAGCGCCAGGGAACCTAATGAAAAACTGTTTTTT. Translated: CASSAREPNEKLFF.

The chain links TRBV7-8 to TRBJ1-6; D unresolved. CDR1 and CDR2 from the germline V gene are SGHVS and FQNEAQ. The CDR3 runs 17 residues. V was cut by 5 bases and J by 0 bases, with 14 bases left in between. CDR3 bases: TGTGCCAGCAGCCGGTGGGAGGGAATCTCCTATAATTCACCCCTCCACTTT. Its translation: CASSRWEGISYNSPLHF.

This clone has a single count. The chain recombines TRBV10-2 with TRBJ1-4, with 11 bases lining up with TRBD1. V gave up 6 bases and J gave up 8 bases; unmatched junction bases: 5. Looked up from germline, CDR1 is WSHSY and CDR2 is SAAADI. The CDR3 runs 14 residues. DNA of the CDR3: TGCGCCAGCAGCGACTGGACAGGGGGCGAAAAACTGTTTTTT. Translation: CASSDWTGGEKLFF.

The J gene is TRBJ2-5, the V gene TRBV9, with 11 positions matching TRBD2. Trimming removed 0 bases from V and 1 base from J; junction bases left unmatched: 2. In germline, CDR1 is SGDLS, CDR2 YYNGEE. The CDR3 consists of 16 residues. Written as DNA, the CDR3 is TGTGCCAGCAGCGTAGGTAGCGGGGGGGGCCAAGAGACCCAGTACTTC. Protein product: CASSVGSGGGQETQYF.

This clone was found a few times. J is TRBJ1-6 and V is TRBV27; maybe TRBD1 (5 bases). Germline assignment: CDR1 MNHEY and CDR2 SMNVEV (reference sequence). Between the trimmed V and J ends, which lost 6 bases and 11 bases, there was a span of 14 bases. This CDR3 comprises 13 residues. The CDR3 DNA is TGTGCCAGCAGCGACAGCGTCGAGGCACCCCTCCACTTT. It specifies CASSDSVEAPLHF.

V usage is TRBV5-1 and J usage is TRBJ2-3; 10 nucleotides align to TRBD2. The CDR3 is 16 amino acids. V trimming: 2 bases; J trimming: 0 bases; junction bases outside the gene matches: 3. CDR1 and CDR2 (germline): SGHRS, YFSETQ. For the CDR3, the DNA is TGCGCCAGCAGCTTACTAGCGGGGTCTAGCACAGATACGCAGTATTTT. Its protein product is CASSLLAGSSTDTQYF.

This clone was seen more than once but under ten times. This chain connects TRBV29-1 to TRBJ1-5; no clear D. Deletions cut 2 bases from V and 0 bases from J, with 5 bases between. This CDR3 spans 13 amino acids. Germline CDR1 SQVTM, CDR2 ANQGSEA. In DNA, the CDR3 is TGCAGCGTTGAACCGGTTAGCAATCAGCCCCAGCATTTT. It is translated as CSVEPVSNQPQHF. The full variable domain, with the rest looked up from reference TRBV29-1 and TRBJ1-5, is SAVISQKPSRDICQRGTSLTIQCQVDSQVTMMFWYRQQPGQSLTLIATANQGSEATYESGFVIDKFPISRPNLTFSTLTVSNMSPEDSSIYLCSVEPVSNQPQHFGDGTRLSIL.

The chain carries TRBV7-8 and TRBJ2-7; D is possibly TRBD2 (7 bases). This CDR3 region has 15 residues. Per germline, CDR1 SGHVS and CDR2 FQNEAQ. Trimming removed 5 bases from V and 1 base from J, with 15 bases in between. CDR3 bases: TGTGCCAGCAGCCCTTGGGGGGGGCGGTCCTACGAGCAGTACTTC. Amino acids: CASSPWGGRSYEQYF. Filled out from reference TRBV7-8 and TRBJ2-7, the complete variable domain reads GAGVSQSPRYKVAKRGQDVALRCDPISGHVSLFWYQQALGQGPEFLTYFQNEAQLDKSGLPSDRFFAERPEGSVSTLKIQRTQQEDSAVYLCASSPWGGRSYEQYFGPGTRLTVT.

V is TRBV7-8 and J is TRBJ1-1, with D possibly TRBD1 on 6 matching bases. Trimming left V 4 bases short and J 3 bases short, with 15 bases between. The CDR3 spans 15 residues. Germline CDR1 and CDR2: SGHVS and FQNEAQ. CDR3 residues: CASSSLAGGHTEAFF. As DNA, the CDR3 is TGTGCCAGCAGCTCCCTGGCCGGGGGGCACACTGAAGCTTTCTTT.

The chain is built from TRBV23-1 and TRBJ2-1, with a tentative D call TRBD2 (6 bases). TRBV23-1 is labeled an ORF, and its function is uncertain. The V end lost 4 bases, the J end lost 0 bases, and 19 bases lay between the germline ends. The CDR3 contains 18 residues. The CDR3 loop is CASSPASRGANSYNEQFF. The DNA for the CDR3 is TGCGCCAGCAGTCCGGCCTCGCGGGGCGCAAACTCCTACAATGAGCAGTTCTTC.

Here the CDR3 reads CASSDRVRTGELFF. The CDR3 DNA is TGTGCCAGCAGTGACAGGGTACGGACCGGGGAGCTGTTTTTT. The chain links TRBV2 to TRBJ2-2; D perhaps matches TRBD1 (5 bases). CDR3 size: 14 residues. Trimming pared 3 bases from V and 5 bases from J, leaving 10 bases between. CDR1 is SNHLY, CDR2 FYNNEI, per germline.

The genes are TRBV30 and TRBJ1-5; 8 nucleotides match TRBD1. The CDR3 is 14 residues long. Per germline, CDR1 GTSNPN and CDR2 SVGIG (reference sequence). The junction had 8 bases not matched to a gene; V was cut back by 5 bases and J by 5 bases. CDR3 amino acids: CAWSLGQGHQPQHF. CDR3 in DNA: TGTGCCTGGTCATTAGGACAGGGCCATCAGCCCCAGCATTTT. Using reference TRBV30 and TRBJ1-5 for the parts outside the CDR3, the full variable domain is SQTIHQWPATLVQPVGSPLSLECTVEGTSNPNLYWYRQAAGRGLQLLFYSVGIGQISSEVPQNLSASRPQDRQFILSSKKLLLSDSGFYLCAWSLGQGHQPQHFGDGTRLSIL.

The chain is built from TRBV10-2 and TRBJ2-7, with TRBD1 matching over 8 bases. The V gene end was trimmed by 5 bases and the J gene end by 4 bases; junction bases not matched to a gene: 10. The germline gives CDR1 WSHSY, CDR2 SAAADI. CDR3 length equals 15 residues. CDR3 DNA: TGCGCCAGCAGTTCCTCACGGACAGGGATTTACGAGCAGTACTTC. Translated, it gives CASSSSRTGIYEQYF.

The gene calls are TRBV4-3 and TRBJ2-5, with TRBD2 as a possible D gene (6 bases). Germline CDR1 is LGHNA and CDR2 is YSLEER. Trimming left V 4 bases short and J 4 bases short, with 19 bases between. The CDR3 runs to 16 residues. The DNA for the CDR3 is TGCGCCAGCAGCCCCCGAATCGTGGGGGGAGGAGAGACCCAGTACTTC. Translating it yields CASSPRIVGGGETQYF.

V gene TRBV6-6 combines with J gene TRBJ1-5; 7 bases agree with TRBD1. This CDR3 spans 15 amino acids. V shed 6 bases and J 2 bases; nucleotides not matched to a gene: 7. Looked up from germline, CDR1 is MNHNY and CDR2 is SVGAGI (reference sequence). The CDR3 protein is CASSTDRVGNQPQHF. The DNA of the CDR3 is TGTGCCAGCAGCACAGACAGGGTAGGCAATCAGCCCCAGCATTTT.

This rearrangement joins TRBV29-1 to TRBJ1-2; 7 nucleotides match TRBD1. CDR3 length equals 11 residues. Looked up from germline, CDR1 is SQVTM and CDR2 is ANQGSEA. Losses at the gene ends were 6 bases for V and 8 bases for J; bases not matched to a gene: 6. The CDR3 nucleotides read TGCAGCGTCCCAGGGGGTTGGGGCTACACCTTC. Residues: CSVPGGWGYTF. The whole variable domain, filled in from reference TRBV29-1 and TRBJ1-2, reads SAVISQKPSRDICQRGTSLTIQCQVDSQVTMMFWYRQQPGQSLTLIATANQGSEATYESGFVIDKFPISRPNLTFSTLTVSNMSPEDSSIYLCSVPGGWGYTFGSGTRLTVV.

The chain uses TRBV7-9 and TRBJ2-5; D might be TRBD2 (5 bases). V dropped 3 bases and J dropped 0 bases, with 11 bases sitting between them. Germline assignment: CDR1 SEHNR and CDR2 FQNEAQ (reference sequence). The CDR3 sequence is 15 residues long. CDR3 DNA: TGTGCCAGCAGCTTCCGCGGGTTGTACCAAGAGACCCAGTACTTC. Its translation is CASSFRGLYQETQYF.

The CDR3 sequence: CSVGQGADTIYF. As DNA, the CDR3 is TGCAGCGTTGGACAGGGCGCTGACACCATATATTTT. This sequence joins TRBV29-1 and TRBJ1-3; 7 nucleotides match TRBD1. This CDR3 has 12 amino acids. Germline trimming cut 4 bases from V and 8 bases from J; bases unmatched to any gene: 5. CDR1 SQVTM and CDR2 ANQGSEA come from the germline V gene.

This sequence joins TRBV18 and TRBJ1-1, with D possibly matching TRBD1 (6 bases). CDR1 is KGHSH and CDR2 is LQKENI in the germline V gene. The CDR3 is 15 residues long. V shed 2 bases and J shed 5 bases, with 15 bases lying between them. CDR3 residues: CASSPIQGVDTEAFF. Here the CDR3 DNA reads TGTGCCAGCTCACCAATACAGGGTGTTGATACTGAAGCTTTCTTT.

The rearrangement links TRBV28 to TRBJ1-4; D may be TRBD1 (5 bases). This CDR3 is built from 15 residues. Germline V gene data show CDR1 as MDHEN and CDR2 as SYDVKM. Trimming took off 7 bases at V and 4 bases at J, with 16 bases between the two ends. CDR3 sequence reads: CASMGSGGDNEKLFF. DNA of the CDR3: TGTGCCAGCATGGGGTCCGGGGGGGATAATGAAAAACTGTTTTTT.